The entry below gives a single TCR beta chain sequence along with its context. This record comes from a study of T cell changes during pregnancy in multiple sclerosis. Assay used: immunoSEQ multiplex PCR; TCRdb lists only in-frame clones, some missing. This table has roughly 63,000 clones, 90% appearing once. CDR1 and CDR2 from the germline V gene are SEHNR and FQNEAQ (reference sequence). Trimming shortened V by 5 bases and J by 0 bases, and 14 bases separated the two germline ends. This CDR3 is built from 16 residues. J is TRBJ1-3 and V is TRBV7-9; D is unclear. The clonotype was recovered from a female donor in good health, enrolled as a control in a pregnancy study. The specimen comprised peripheral blood, sampled in the second trimester of pregnancy. This CDR3 reads CASSQTRDVSGNTIYF. The CDR3 coding sequence is TGTGCCAGCAGCCAAACGCGGGATGTCTCTGGAAACACCATATATTTT.